This entry describes one TCR beta chain. This clonotype was seen a handful of times. Its antigen specificity is not known. No much larger clonotype is one base removed from it; base qualities were not supplied. This entry is derived from a study of post-analysis software for immune sequencing data (dated by TCRdb to 2015 to 2017). About the investigation overall: The recorded disease courses included relapsing-remitting, secondary progressive and progressive-relapsing multiple sclerosis, and some patients had no subtype annotation. The patient repertoires were compared against roughly 12 previously published healthy control repertoires obtained from donors aged roughly 6 to 28 years. A subset of samples was prepared in parallel using single-end sample barcoding, then pooled and co-amplified after Illumina adapter ligation. What the research found in general, with its limitations: Significantly lower normalized Chao1 diversity was found in multiple sclerosis patients than in controls, suggesting substantial peripheral T-cell clonal expansion. The control group was slightly older than the multiple sclerosis patient group. Strong co-clustering of samples prepared in the same batch was shown by direct clustering with F measure, prompting a batch-effect correction.

The library was produced with PCR. The sequencer was an Illumina HiSeq 2500. To reduce PCR and sequencing biases, unique molecular identifiers were incorporated into the TCR beta cDNA libraries. About 500,000 cDNA molecules were obtained for every 1 to 10 million input T cells, so each molecule roughly corresponded to one T cell. The patient libraries were prepared and sequenced using the same protocol as the earlier healthy control dataset. Within a given batch, samples were prepared together, multiplexed and sequenced on the same HiSeq lane. The original pipeline was this. MIGEC was used to process the raw barcoded reads, and molecular identifier groups with only a single read were discarded before consensus assembly and CDR3 extraction. Clonotype tables were post-analysed with VDJtools, and diversity was normalized by down-sampling all datasets to the smallest sample size. Repertoire overlap clustering matched CDR3 amino acid but not nucleotide sequences to correct batch-related cross-sample contamination. Using fastp at Q25 and MiXCR, TCRdb reprocessed the public reads and kept productive beta chains. Rows are combined by CDR3 protein, so each entry shows the most common genes and DNA. Clone size and V and J calls follow TCRdb, not the original study. The sample contains about 500,000 distinct CDR3 sequences, roughly 46% of them found a single time. The top ten clones comprise 12% of the sample.

TCR beta repertoires were profiled from peripheral blood of 10 to 15 young patients with multiple sclerosis to demonstrate the VDJtools post-analysis software. The patients with multiple sclerosis were children and adolescents between about 6 and 15 years of age. The TCR originated in a girl between 10 and 17 years old with multiple sclerosis. The source material was blood.

The nucleotide sequence is given as TGCGCCAGCAGTGACCCATGGACACTAGCGTCCTACGAGCAGTACTTC. Translation gives CASSDPWTLASYEQYF. The rearrangement combines TRBV10-1 with TRBJ2-7, with 7 bases in between that match TRBD2. The germline V end is reduced by 3 bases and the J end by 1 base; junction bases left unmatched: 9. Spanning cysteine to phenylalanine, the CDR3 consists of 16 amino acids. The kept DNA is CDR3 alone, 48 bases in frame from the first base. Per the germline V gene (reference sequence), WNHNN is the CDR1 and SYGVQD is the CDR2.